This T cell receptor beta chain stems from a study of blood T cell repertoires in COVID-19. Across the whole study: Sources were T cells, B-cell-depleted T cells, or PBMCs; the material itself was cDNA or gDNA.

Repertoires were generated with immunoSEQ multiplex PCR, while TCRdb's copy carries only in-frame clones and drops some. The sample includes roughly 190,000 clones, roughly 87% of them seen just once. The participants were between roughly 18 and 100 years old and came from about two dozen US areas. The study assigned cohorts using participant-reported clinical history. For recovered donors of Cohort 3, there were two negative PCRs, clearance, or symptom resolution. The CDR3 extends over 20 amino acids. J is TRBJ1-3 and V is TRBV12-1; TRBD1 is the table's D call and was not checked against the DNA. TRBV12-1 corresponds to a pseudogene. Sequences were obtained from PBMCs or T cells enriched from blood (not recorded which). The receptor's source is a young woman who had recovered from COVID-19. CDR3 DNA: TGTGCCAGCAGCTTAAACCCCCTTAGGCAGGCAAAGAGCTCTGGAAACACCATATATTTT. Translating gives CASSLNPLRQAKSSGNTIYF.